This T cell receptor (beta chain) was obtained from a study of cytomegalovirus exposure and HLA in healthy donors. The PCR employed 60 Vbeta primers together with 13 Jbeta primers. TCRdb keeps only in-frame clones here, not all; method: immunoSEQ multiplex PCR. The sample holds just over 200,000 clones, 82% seen once. A single count supports this clone. The receptor was derived from a woman between 40 and 55 years old in good health and CMV-seronegative. Material: PBMCs.

The chain's CDR3 is CASSIPGTGPREQYF. In nucleotides, the CDR3 is TGTGCCAGCAGTATACCAGGGACAGGCCCCCGCGAGCAGTACTTC. The rearrangement joins TRBV2 to TRBJ2-7; 8 bases line up with TRBD1. This CDR3 has 15 residues. Germline V CDR1 and CDR2: SNHLY, FYNNEI. V lost 5 bases to trimming and J lost 6 bases; unmatched junction nucleotides: 12. Full variable domain (remainder filled in from reference TRBV2 and TRBJ2-7): EPEVTQTPSHQVTQMGQEVILRCVPISNHLYFYWYRQILGQKVEFLVSFYNNEISEKSEIFDDQFSVERPDGSNFTLKIRSTKLEDSAMYFCASSIPGTGPREQYFGPGTRLTVT.